This T cell receptor (beta chain) originates from a study of blood T cell repertoires in COVID-19. About the study: Sites in the United States, Italy and Spain provided acute and convalescent COVID-19 samples. The analysed material was cDNA or gDNA that came from T cells, B-cell-depleted T cells, or PBMCs.

Original handling: Amplification with reference gene primers provided the estimates of nucleated cell counts. Generated by immunoSEQ multiplex PCR, the TCRdb table keeps only in-frame clones and is missing some. D and trimming were read from the DNA, whereas the V and J calls and clone size are those reported in that table. This repertoire shows more than 95,000 clones, about 74% found once; its top ten account for 6.2%. The CDR3 has 15 residues. The junction had 9 bases not matched to a gene; V was cut back by 5 bases and J by 4 bases. Looked up from germline, CDR1 is LNHDA and CDR2 is SQIVND (reference sequence).

V is TRBV19 and J is TRBJ2-3, with 7 bases matching TRBD1. The source of this sequence is a man in his 70s with acute or convalescent COVID-19. Sequenced input: peripheral blood. CDR3 in amino acids: CASSRDRVSADTQYF. CDR3 nucleotide sequence: TGTGCCAGTAGTCGAGACAGGGTGAGCGCAGATACGCAGTATTTT.